Each of the 8 T cell receptor beta chains below was sequenced from the same sample in a study of Ad26.COV2.S vaccination and SARS-CoV-2 variants. Treatment given: roughly 19 received Ad26.COV2.S at low or high dose, single or two shots; five or six received placebo; per-sample allocation not given. Following the first vaccine or placebo injection, samples were taken on day 63. Produced via immunoSEQ multiplex PCR; TCRdb's table is partial and in-frame only. The sample has roughly 680,000 clones; roughly nine tenths are singletons. Sequences were derived from peripheral blood, sampled in a trial of Ad26.COV2.S vaccine versus placebo. Source of these receptors: a person between 18 and 60 years old who received the Ad26.COV2.S COVID-19 vaccine or a placebo.

The chain carries TRBV30 and TRBJ2-2; 13 bases map to TRBD2. Germline values: CDR1 GTSNPN, CDR2 SVGIG (reference sequence). Trimming cost V 5 bases and J 0 bases; bases outside gene matches: 3. The CDR3 loop spans 16 amino acids. The CDR3 DNA follows: TGTGCCTGGGGAGGACTAGCGGGAGCGAACACCGGGGAGCTGTTTTTT. It translates to CAWGGLAGANTGELFF.

This clone appeared a single time. The chain carries TRBV6-6 and TRBJ2-2; 7 bases line up with TRBD2. CDR3 length: 15 residues. CDR1 is MNHNY and CDR2 is SVGAGI in the germline V gene (reference sequence). The V gene end was trimmed by 5 bases and the J gene end by 5 bases; junction bases not matched to a gene: 8. The CDR3 sequence: CASSLSGEGTGELFF. The DNA for the CDR3 is TGTGCCAGCAGTCTGTCGGGGGAGGGGACCGGGGAGCTGTTTTTT.

This chain uses TRBV6-6 with TRBJ2-2; 10 bases are a match to TRBD2. Germline loops: CDR1 MNHNY, CDR2 SVGAGI (reference sequence). The ends lost 2 bases at V and 6 bases at J; junction bases unmatched: 6. The CDR3 has 16 residues. The CDR3 coding sequence is TGTGCCAGCAGTTACCCAAGCGGGAGGGCGGCCGGGGAGCTGTTTTTT. This encodes CASSYPSGRAAGELFF.

This chain uses TRBV27 with TRBJ2-7; D not resolved. V was cut by 0 bases and J by 3 bases, with 6 bases left in between. This CDR3 region has 13 residues. Germline CDR1 is MNHEY and CDR2 is SMNVEV (reference sequence). DNA of the CDR3: TGTGCCAGCAGTTTATCCCTTTTCTACGAGCAGTACTTC. Amino acids: CASSLSLFYEQYF.

V is TRBV7-9 and J is TRBJ2-2; weak D call: TRBD1 (6 bases). CDR3 length: 12 residues. Germline CDR1 SEHNR, CDR2 FQNEAQ (reference sequence). V was trimmed by 11 bases and J by 7 bases, leaving 14 bases between them. Here the CDR3 reads CAGQSSYGELFF. Here the CDR3 DNA reads TGTGCCGGACAGAGTTCGTACGGGGAGCTGTTTTTT. The full variable domain, in which reference TRBV7-9 and TRBJ2-2 provide the parts outside the CDR3, is DTGVSQNPRHKITKRGQNVTFRCDPISEHNRLYWYRQTLGQGPEFLTYFQNEAQLEKSRLLSDRFSAERPKGSFSTLEIQRTEQGDSAMYLCAGQSSYGELFFGEGSRLTVL.

This chain connects TRBV5-1 to TRBJ2-7; D not resolved. This CDR3 contains 13 residues. With 2 bases removed from V and 2 bases from J, the gap between germline ends came to 8 bases. Germline CDR1 SGHRS, CDR2 YFSETQ. CDR3 coding DNA: TGCGCCAGCAGCTTATCCCAGCCCTACGAGCAGTACTTC. Its translation: CASSLSQPYEQYF.

Details on this clone: The sample holds other DNA sequences that translate to the same CDR3. The rearrangement joins TRBV19 to TRBJ1-1; tentatively, D is TRBD1 (5 bases). Germline CDR1 is LNHDA and CDR2 is SQIVND (reference sequence). V was trimmed by 6 bases and J by 1 base, leaving 12 bases between them. The CDR3 is 14 residues long. The CDR3 region has the DNA TGTGCCAGTAGACCCACAGGAGCGAACACTGAAGCTTTCTTT. It translates to CASRPTGANTEAFF. Variable domain in full (rest from reference TRBV19 and TRBJ1-1): DGGITQSPKYLFRKEGQNVTLSCEQNLNHDAMYWYRQDPGQGLRLIYYSQIVNDFQKGDIAEGYSVSREKKESFPLTVTSAQKNPTAFYLCASRPTGANTEAFFGQGTRLTVV.

This clone was observed a handful of times. The J gene is TRBJ1-4, the V gene TRBV7-9; 7 bases align to TRBD1. The CDR3 is 16 residues long. V gave up 5 bases and J gave up 0 bases; unmatched junction bases: 6. CDR1 is SEHNR, CDR2 FQNEAQ, per germline (reference sequence). CDR3 residues: CASSGDSQATNEKLFF. CDR3 nucleotides: TGTGCCAGCAGCGGGGACAGCCAGGCAACTAATGAAAAACTGTTTTTT.